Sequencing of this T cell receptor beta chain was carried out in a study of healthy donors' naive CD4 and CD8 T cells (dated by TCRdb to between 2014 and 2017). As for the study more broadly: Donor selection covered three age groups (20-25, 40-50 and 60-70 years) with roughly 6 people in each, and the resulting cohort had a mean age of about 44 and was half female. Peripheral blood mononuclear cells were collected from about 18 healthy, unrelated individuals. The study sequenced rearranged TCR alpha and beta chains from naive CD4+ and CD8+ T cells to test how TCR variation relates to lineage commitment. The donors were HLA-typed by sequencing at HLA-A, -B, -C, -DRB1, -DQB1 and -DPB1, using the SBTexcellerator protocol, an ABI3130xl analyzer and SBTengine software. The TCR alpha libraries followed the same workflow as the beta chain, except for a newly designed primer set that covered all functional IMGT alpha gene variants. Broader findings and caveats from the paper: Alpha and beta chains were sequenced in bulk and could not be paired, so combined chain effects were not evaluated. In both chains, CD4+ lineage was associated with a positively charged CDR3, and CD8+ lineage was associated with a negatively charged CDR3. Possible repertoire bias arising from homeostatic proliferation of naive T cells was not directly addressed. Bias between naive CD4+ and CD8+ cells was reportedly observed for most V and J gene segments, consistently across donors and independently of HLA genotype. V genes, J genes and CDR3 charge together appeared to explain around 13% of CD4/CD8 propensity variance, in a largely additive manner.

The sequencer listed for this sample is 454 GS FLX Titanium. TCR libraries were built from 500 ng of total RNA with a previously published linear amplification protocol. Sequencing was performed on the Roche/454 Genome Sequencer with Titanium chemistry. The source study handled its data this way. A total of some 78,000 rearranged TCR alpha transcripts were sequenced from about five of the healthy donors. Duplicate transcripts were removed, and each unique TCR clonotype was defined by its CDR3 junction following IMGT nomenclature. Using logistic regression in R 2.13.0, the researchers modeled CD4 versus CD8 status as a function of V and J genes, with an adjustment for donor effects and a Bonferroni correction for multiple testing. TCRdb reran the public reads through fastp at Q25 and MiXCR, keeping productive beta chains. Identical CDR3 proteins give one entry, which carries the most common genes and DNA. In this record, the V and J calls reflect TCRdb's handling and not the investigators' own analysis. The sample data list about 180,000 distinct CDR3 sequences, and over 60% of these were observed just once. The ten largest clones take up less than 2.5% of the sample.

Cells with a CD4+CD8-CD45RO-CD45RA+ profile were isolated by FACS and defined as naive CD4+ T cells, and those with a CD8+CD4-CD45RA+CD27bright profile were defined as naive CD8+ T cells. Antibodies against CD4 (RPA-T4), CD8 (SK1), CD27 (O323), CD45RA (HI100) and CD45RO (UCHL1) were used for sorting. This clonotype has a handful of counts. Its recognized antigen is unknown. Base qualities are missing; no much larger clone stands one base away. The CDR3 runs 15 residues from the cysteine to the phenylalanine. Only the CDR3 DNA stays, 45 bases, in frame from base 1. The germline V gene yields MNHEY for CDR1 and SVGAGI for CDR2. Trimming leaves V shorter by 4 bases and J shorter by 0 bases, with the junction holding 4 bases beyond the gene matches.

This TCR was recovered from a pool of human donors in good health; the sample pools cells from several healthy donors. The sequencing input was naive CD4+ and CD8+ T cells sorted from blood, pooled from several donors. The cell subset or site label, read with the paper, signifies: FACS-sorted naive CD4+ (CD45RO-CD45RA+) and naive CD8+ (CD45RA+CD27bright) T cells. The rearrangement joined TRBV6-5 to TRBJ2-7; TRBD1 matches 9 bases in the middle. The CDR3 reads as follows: CASSWGQGNSYEQYF. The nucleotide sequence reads TGTGCCAGCAGTTGGGGACAGGGAAACTCCTACGAGCAGTACTTC.